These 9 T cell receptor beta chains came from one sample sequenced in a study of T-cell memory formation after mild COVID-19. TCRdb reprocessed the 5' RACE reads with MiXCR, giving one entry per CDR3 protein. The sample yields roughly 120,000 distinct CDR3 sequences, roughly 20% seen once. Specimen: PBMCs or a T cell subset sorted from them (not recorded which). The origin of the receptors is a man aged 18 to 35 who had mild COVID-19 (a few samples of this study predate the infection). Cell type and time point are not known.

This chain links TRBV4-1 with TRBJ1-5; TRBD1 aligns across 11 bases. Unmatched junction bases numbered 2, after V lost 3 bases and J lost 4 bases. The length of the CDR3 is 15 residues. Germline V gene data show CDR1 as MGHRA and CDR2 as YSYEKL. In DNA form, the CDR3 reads TGCGCCAGCAGCCAGGGGACAGGGGGAAATCAGCCCCAGCATTTT. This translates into CASSQGTGGNQPQHF.

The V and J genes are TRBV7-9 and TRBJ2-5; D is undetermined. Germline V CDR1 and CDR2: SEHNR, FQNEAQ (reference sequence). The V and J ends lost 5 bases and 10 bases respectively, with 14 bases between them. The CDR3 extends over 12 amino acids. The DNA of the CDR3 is TGTGCCAGCAGCCTACGGGCCCCCGACCAGTACTTC. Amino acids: CASSLRAPDQYF. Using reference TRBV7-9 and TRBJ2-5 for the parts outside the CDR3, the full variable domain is DTGVSQNPRHKITKRGQNVTFRCDPISEHNRLYWYRQTLGQGPEFLTYFQNEAQLEKSRLLSDRFSAERPKGSFSTLEIQRTEQGDSAMYLCASSLRAPDQYFGPGTRLLVL.

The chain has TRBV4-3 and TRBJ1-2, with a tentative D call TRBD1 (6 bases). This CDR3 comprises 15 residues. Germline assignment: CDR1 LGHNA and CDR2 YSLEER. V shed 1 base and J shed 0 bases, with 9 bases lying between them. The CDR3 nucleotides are TGCGCCAGCAGCCAAGGTCCAGGGGCTAACTATGGCTACACCTTC. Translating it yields CASSQGPGANYGYTF.

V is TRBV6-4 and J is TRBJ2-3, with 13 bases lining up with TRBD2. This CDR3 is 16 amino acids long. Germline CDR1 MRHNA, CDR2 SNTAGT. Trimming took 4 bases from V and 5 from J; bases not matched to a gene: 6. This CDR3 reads CASSATSGGALDTQYF. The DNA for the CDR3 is TGTGCCAGCAGTGCCACTAGCGGGGGGGCCTTAGATACGCAGTATTTT.

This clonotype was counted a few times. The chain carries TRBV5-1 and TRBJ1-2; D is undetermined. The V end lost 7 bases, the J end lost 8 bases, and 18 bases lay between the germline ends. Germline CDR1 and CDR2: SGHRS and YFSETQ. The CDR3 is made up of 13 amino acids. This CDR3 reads CASANSLLEGYTF. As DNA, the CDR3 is TGCGCCAGCGCAAACTCACTCTTAGAGGGCTACACCTTC.

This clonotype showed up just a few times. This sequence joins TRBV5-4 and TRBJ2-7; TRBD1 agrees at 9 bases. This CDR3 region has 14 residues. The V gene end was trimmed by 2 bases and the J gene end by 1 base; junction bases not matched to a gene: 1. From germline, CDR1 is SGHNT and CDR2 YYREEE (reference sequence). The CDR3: CASSFGQGSYEQYF. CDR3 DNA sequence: TGTGCCAGCAGCTTCGGACAGGGGTCCTACGAGCAGTACTTC.

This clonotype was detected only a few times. The CDR3 here is CAISGRTGVADTQYF. The CDR3 nucleotides read TGTGCCATCAGTGGGAGGACAGGGGTGGCAGATACGCAGTATTTT. The chain links TRBV10-3 to TRBJ2-3; 9 positions agree with TRBD1. The V gene end was trimmed by 4 bases and the J gene end by 4 bases; junction bases not matched to a gene: 6. CDR3 size: 15 residues. CDR1 and CDR2 from the germline V gene are ENHRY and SYGVKD.

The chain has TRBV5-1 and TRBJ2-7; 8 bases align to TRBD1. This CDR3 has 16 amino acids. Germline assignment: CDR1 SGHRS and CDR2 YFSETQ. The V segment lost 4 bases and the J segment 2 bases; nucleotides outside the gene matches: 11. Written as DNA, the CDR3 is TGCGCCAGCAGCCTCTCCCGGGACAGGAGTACCTACGAGCAGTACTTC. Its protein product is CASSLSRDRSTYEQYF.

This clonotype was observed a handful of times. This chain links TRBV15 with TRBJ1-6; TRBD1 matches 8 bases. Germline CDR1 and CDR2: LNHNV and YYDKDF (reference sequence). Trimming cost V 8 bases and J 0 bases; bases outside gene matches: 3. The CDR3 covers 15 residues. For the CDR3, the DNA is TGTGCCACCGCTACAGGGGGCTCCTATAATTCACCCCTCCACTTT. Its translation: CATATGGSYNSPLHF.